The 3 T cell receptor beta chains listed next were all sequenced from one sample in a study of CD8+ T cells in alopecia areata. TCR sequencing used cDNA made by reverse transcription of extracted RNA. TCRdb keeps only in-frame clones here, not all; method: immunoSEQ multiplex PCR. Seen here are 150,000 to 190,000 clones, approximately 53% observed once, and the top ten hold just under 20%. The sample in question was CD8+ T cells sorted from blood, obtained at week 0. These receptors came from a human donor with alopecia areata.

CDR3 protein: CSGAAGSSYEQYF. CDR3 bases: TGCAGCGGTGCCGCCGGGAGCTCCTACGAGCAGTACTTC. V and J are TRBV29-1 and TRBJ2-7; D possibly corresponds to TRBD2 (6 bases). Trimming stripped 7 bases from V and 0 bases from J, with 13 bases between. Germline V CDR1 and CDR2: SQVTM, ANQGSEA. The CDR3 runs to 13 residues.

The table lists this clone with a few counts. The chain couples TRBV7-9 to TRBJ1-1, with 9 bases lining up with TRBD1. The CDR3 contains 15 residues. Germline loops: CDR1 SEHNR, CDR2 FQNEAQ (reference sequence). Trimming cost V 5 bases and J 8 bases; bases outside gene matches: 12. The CDR3 bases are TGTGCCAGCAGCACGGGACAGGGAGCCACTCCGGAAGCTTTCTTT. This codes for CASSTGQGATPEAFF.

V and J are TRBV2 and TRBJ2-4, with D hard to call. Per the germline V gene, CDR1 is SNHLY and CDR2 is FYNNEI. CDR3 length equals 13 residues. The V and J ends lost 7 bases and 5 bases respectively, with 12 bases between them. CDR3 sequence: CASMLGWQNIQYF. The CDR3 nucleotides read TGTGCCAGCATGTTGGGATGGCAAAACATTCAGTACTTC.